The 21 T cell receptor beta chains presented below share a single source sample, sequenced in a study of blood T cell repertoires in COVID-19. This table comes from immunoSEQ multiplex PCR, and its TCRdb copy is limited to in-frame clones, with some not included. The profile shows approximately 300,000 clones, 75% to 90% of them singletons. The sequencing input was peripheral blood. All receptors come from a woman aged 40 to 49 with acute or convalescent COVID-19.

This chain joins TRBV7-9 and TRBJ1-2, with 9 bases aligning to TRBD1. The trim removed 5 bases at V and 5 bases at J, leaving 6 bases unmatched. CDR3 length: 14 residues. Germline values: CDR1 SEHNR, CDR2 FQNEAQ (reference sequence). CDR3 sequence reads: CASSPRTGEYGYTF. The CDR3 region has the DNA TGTGCCAGCAGCCCTAGGACAGGGGAGTATGGCTACACCTTC.

The chain carries TRBV15 and TRBJ2-5, with TRBD2 matching over 13 bases. The germline gives CDR1 LNHNV, CDR2 YYDKDF (reference sequence). This CDR3 is 17 amino acids long. After removal of 5 bases from V and 2 bases from J, the junction contained 8 bases not matched to a gene. CDR3 sequence (DNA): TGTGCCACCAGCCTTCCCCCGGGACTAGCGGGGCAAGAGACCCAGTACTTC. This encodes CATSLPPGLAGQETQYF.

The gene calls are TRBV5-4 and TRBJ2-7, with TRBD1 identical over 8 bases. The CDR3 loop spans 15 amino acids. V shed 3 bases and J 5 bases; nucleotides not matched to a gene: 10. Germline lookup yields CDR1 SGHNT and CDR2 YYREEE (reference sequence). CDR3 sequence reads: CASSSQGALAHEQYV. CDR3 DNA sequence: TGTGCCAGCAGCTCCCAGGGGGCTCTCGCCCACGAGCAGTACGTC.

To note about this clone: The same CDR3 is also encoded by other DNA sequences in this sample. The rearrangement joins TRBV6-1 to TRBJ2-7; TRBD2 matches 12 bases. Germline assignment: CDR1 MNHNS and CDR2 SASEGT. The CDR3 consists of 14 residues. Trimming took 2 bases from V and 4 from J; bases not matched to a gene: 0. Here the CDR3 DNA reads TGTGCCAGCAGTGAACTAGCGGGGGGGTACGAGCAGTACGTC. It yields the protein CASSELAGGYEQYV.

The chain is built from TRBV4-2 and TRBJ1-2; D is undetermined. Germline lookup yields CDR1 LGHNA and CDR2 YNFKEQ. Between the trimmed V and J ends, which lost 1 base and 7 bases, there was a span of 13 bases. The CDR3 sequence is 14 residues long. CDR3: CASSQGWGGGGYTF. The DNA for the CDR3 is TGTGCCAGCAGCCAAGGGTGGGGTGGAGGTGGCTACACCTTC.

This clone was recorded a few times. V usage is TRBV5-1 and J usage is TRBJ1-5, with 7 bases aligning to TRBD1. The trim removed 4 bases at V and 5 bases at J, leaving 9 bases unmatched. Germline V gives CDR1 SGHRS, CDR2 YFSETQ. This CDR3 region has 15 residues. This chain's CDR3 is CASSPEGAEYQPQHF. DNA of the CDR3: TGCGCCAGCAGCCCTGAGGGGGCTGAGTATCAGCCCCAGCATTTT. Full variable domain (outside the CDR3, taken from reference TRBV5-1 and TRBJ1-5): KAGVTQTPRYLIKTRGQQVTLSCSPISGHRSVSWYQQTPGQGLQFLFEYFSETQRNKGNFPGRFSGRQFSNSRSEMNVSTLELGDSALYLCASSPEGAEYQPQHFGDGTRLSIL.

This clone has only one observation. The V call is TRBV18, the J call TRBJ1-1; D call uncertain. CDR1 is KGHSH and CDR2 is LQKENI in the germline V gene. Trimming shortened V by 4 bases and J by 1 base, and 10 bases separated the two germline ends. The CDR3 covers 14 residues. CDR3 protein: CASSLQDTNTEAFF. CDR3 in DNA: TGTGCCAGCTCACTTCAAGACACGAACACTGAAGCTTTCTTT.

This clone was detected once. The chain joins TRBV2 to TRBJ1-2; D is possibly TRBD1 (6 bases). The CDR3 sequence is 12 residues long. From germline, CDR1 is SNHLY and CDR2 FYNNEI. The V gene lost 7 bases and the J gene lost 8 bases, with 14 bases spanning the gap. The CDR3 loop is CASTYRVGGYTF. In nucleotides, the CDR3 is TGTGCCAGCACATACAGGGTCGGCGGCTACACCTTC.

The rearrangement uses TRBV6-5 and TRBJ2-7; D not resolved. The V end was cut by 8 bases, the J end by 0 bases, with 14 bases between. The CDR3 totals 14 residues. CDR1 MNHEY and CDR2 SVGAGI come from the germline V gene. The CDR3 DNA sequence: TGTGCCAGCCTCGACACATTTAGCTCCTACGAGCAGTACGTC. It translates to CASLDTFSSYEQYV.

The sample holds one count of this clone. The J gene is TRBJ1-4, the V gene TRBV12-5; 8 nucleotides match TRBD1. V lost 7 bases, J lost 4 bases, and 23 bases stayed unmatched. Germline-derived CDR1 and CDR2 are LGHNT and FRNRAP. The CDR3 length is 20 residues. CDR3 coding DNA: TGTGCTAGTGCCCCCGGGGCAGGGGGCTCGCAGGAGGTGAATAATGAAAAACTGTTTTTT. Translating it yields CASAPGAGGSQEVNNEKLFF.

The chain uses TRBV18 and TRBJ1-1; unclear D gene. The CDR3 length is 16 residues. Trimming left V 1 base short and J 1 base short, with 13 bases between. The germline V gene has CDR1 KGHSH and CDR2 LQKENI. The CDR3 DNA sequence: TGTGCCAGCTCACCACGTAACAGCCTGACGAACACTGAAGCTTTCTTT. Its protein is CASSPRNSLTNTEAFF.

This rearrangement joins TRBV7-8 to TRBJ2-3; perhaps TRBD1 as D (5 bases). Trimming shortened V by 8 bases and J by 4 bases, and 13 bases separated the two germline ends. From germline, CDR1 is SGHVS and CDR2 FQNEAQ. The CDR3 consists of 13 residues. CDR3 in amino acids: CASVSIRADTQYF. CDR3 sequence (DNA): TGTGCCAGCGTATCAATCAGGGCAGATACGCAGTATTTT.

This sequence joins TRBV5-1 and TRBJ1-1, with D possibly matching TRBD1 (5 bases). Per germline, CDR1 SGHRS and CDR2 YFSETQ. This CDR3 is built from 15 residues. The V gene lost 0 bases and the J gene lost 5 bases, with 14 bases spanning the gap. DNA of the CDR3: TGCGCCAGCAGCTTGGAGGGGACGGGGGGTACTGAAGCTTTCTTT. It yields the protein CASSLEGTGGTEAFF. Filled out from reference TRBV5-1 and TRBJ1-1, the complete variable domain reads KAGVTQTPRYLIKTRGQQVTLSCSPISGHRSVSWYQQTPGQGLQFLFEYFSETQRNKGNFPGRFSGRQFSNSRSEMNVSTLELGDSALYLCASSLEGTGGTEAFFGQGTRLTVV.

The chain combines TRBV3-1 (or the pseudogene TRBV3-2) with TRBJ1-2, with 8 nucleotides matching TRBD1. Germline-derived CDR1 and CDR2 are LGHDT and YNNKEL (reference sequence). V lost 5 bases and J lost 5; bases outside the gene matches: 7. This CDR3 region has 14 residues. The CDR3, as DNA: TGTGCCAGCAGCGGCCAGGGGGCAGATTATGGCTACACCTTC. Residues: CASSGQGADYGYTF.

The rearrangement joins TRBV19 to TRBJ1-6; 10 bases agree with TRBD1. V shed 5 bases and J 5 bases; nucleotides not matched to a gene: 0. From germline, CDR1 is LNHDA and CDR2 SQIVND (reference sequence). This CDR3 is built from 14 residues. The CDR3 protein is CASSGTGDNSPLHF. Written as DNA, the CDR3 is TGTGCCAGTAGTGGGACAGGGGATAATTCACCCCTCCACTTT.

The gene calls are TRBV7-9 and TRBJ2-2; 7 bases map to TRBD1. There are 15 residues in the CDR3. J was trimmed by 4 bases and V by 1 base; bases with no gene match: 3. In germline, CDR1 is SEHNR, CDR2 FQNEAQ (reference sequence). CDR3 amino acids: CASSLGGQTTGELFF. The CDR3 coding sequence is TGTGCCAGCAGCTTAGGGGGACAGACCACCGGGGAGCTGTTTTTT.

This chain uses TRBV9 with TRBJ1-1; D not resolved. This CDR3 is built from 15 residues. Germline values: CDR1 SGDLS, CDR2 YYNGEE. V lost 3 bases and J lost 0, with 12 bases in between. CDR3 DNA sequence: TGTGCCAGCAGCGCCGAGCTATTTATGAACACTGAAGCTTTCTTT. Amino acids: CASSAELFMNTEAFF.

The chain uses TRBV29-1 and TRBJ1-2; D possibly corresponds to TRBD1 (6 bases). The V end lost 4 bases, the J end lost 8 bases, and 14 bases lay between the germline ends. The CDR3 consists of 12 residues. In germline, CDR1 is SQVTM, CDR2 ANQGSEA. CDR3 DNA sequence: TGCAGCGTTGCTGACGGGGGGCTGGGCTACACCTTC. Translation: CSVADGGLGYTF.

The rearrangement joins TRBV4-1 to TRBJ1-1; D gene uncertain. V gave up 6 bases and J gave up 0 bases, with 8 bases separating them. The CDR3 has 13 amino acids. The germline V gene encodes CDR1 MGHRA and CDR2 YSYEKL. The CDR3 reads CASRGAMNTEAFF. CDR3 nucleotides: TGCGCCAGCAGGGGAGCCATGAACACTGAAGCTTTCTTT.

This chain joins TRBV19 and TRBJ2-6; 8 positions agree with TRBD1. Germline CDR1 LNHDA, CDR2 SQIVND (reference sequence). CDR3 length equals 17 residues. With 4 bases clipped from V and 0 bases from J, the junction kept 5 bases outside the gene matches. CDR3 DNA sequence: TGTGCCAGTAGTAGGCCGGGACAGGTCTCTGGGGCCAACGTCCTGACTTTC. Translation gives CASSRPGQVSGANVLTF.

The chain joins TRBV7-4 to TRBJ2-7; 10 bases are a match to TRBD1. CDR3 length: 16 amino acids. In germline, CDR1 is SGHVT, CDR2 SQSDAQ. V was clipped by 7 bases and J by 4 bases; unmatched bases: 13. CDR3 DNA: TGTGCCAGCACCGAAACCGGGACAGGGGCTCTTTACGAGCAGTACGTC. This codes for CASTETGTGALYEQYV.